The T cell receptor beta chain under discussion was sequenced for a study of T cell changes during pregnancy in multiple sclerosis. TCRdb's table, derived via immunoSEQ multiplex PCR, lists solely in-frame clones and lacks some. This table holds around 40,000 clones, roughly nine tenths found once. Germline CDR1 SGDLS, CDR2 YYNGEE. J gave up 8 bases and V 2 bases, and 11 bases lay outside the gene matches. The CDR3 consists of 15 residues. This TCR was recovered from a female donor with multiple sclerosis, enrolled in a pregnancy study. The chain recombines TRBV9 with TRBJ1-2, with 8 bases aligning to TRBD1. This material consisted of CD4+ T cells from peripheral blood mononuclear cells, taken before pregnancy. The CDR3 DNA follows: TGTGCCAGCAGCGTGAACCCAGGGGGCGAAGGGGGCTACACCTTC. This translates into CASSVNPGGEGGYTF.